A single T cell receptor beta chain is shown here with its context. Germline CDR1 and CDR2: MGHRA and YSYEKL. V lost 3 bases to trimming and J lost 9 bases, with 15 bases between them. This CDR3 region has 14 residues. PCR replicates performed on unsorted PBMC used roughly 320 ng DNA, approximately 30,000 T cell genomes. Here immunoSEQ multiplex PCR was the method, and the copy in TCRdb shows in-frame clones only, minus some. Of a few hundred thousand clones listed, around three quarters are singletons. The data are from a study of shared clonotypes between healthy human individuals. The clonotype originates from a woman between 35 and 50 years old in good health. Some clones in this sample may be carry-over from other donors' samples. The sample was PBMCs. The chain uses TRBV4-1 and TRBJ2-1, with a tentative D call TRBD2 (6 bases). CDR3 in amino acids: CASSHPGRGFEQFF. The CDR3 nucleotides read TGCGCCAGCAGCCACCCCGGGCGGGGTTTTGAGCAGTTCTTC.